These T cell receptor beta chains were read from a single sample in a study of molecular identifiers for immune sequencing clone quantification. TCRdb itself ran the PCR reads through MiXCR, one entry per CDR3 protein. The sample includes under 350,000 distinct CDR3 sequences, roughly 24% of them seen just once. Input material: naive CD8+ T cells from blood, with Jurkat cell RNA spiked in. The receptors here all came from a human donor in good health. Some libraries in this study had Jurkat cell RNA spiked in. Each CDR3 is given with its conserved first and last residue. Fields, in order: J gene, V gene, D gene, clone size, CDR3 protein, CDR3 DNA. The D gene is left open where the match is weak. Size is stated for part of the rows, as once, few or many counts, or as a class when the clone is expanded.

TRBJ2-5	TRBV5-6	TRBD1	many	CASSHKATGVEETQYF	TGTGCCAGCAGCCATAAAGCGACAGGGGTAGAAGAGACCCAGTACTTC
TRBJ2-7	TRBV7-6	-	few	CASSPSSYEQHF	TGTGCCAGCAGCCCAAGCTCCTACGAGCAGCACTTC
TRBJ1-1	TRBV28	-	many	CASSFVKNTEAFF	TGTGCCAGCAGTTTCGTCAAGAACACTGAAGCTTTCTTT
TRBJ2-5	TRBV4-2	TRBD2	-	CASSQDETSGRFGVKTQYF	TGTGCCAGCAGCCAAGATGAGACTAGCGGGAGGTTTGGAGTAAAGACCCAGTACTTC
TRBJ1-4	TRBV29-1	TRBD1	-	CSVGTGVTNEKLLF	TGCAGCGTCGGGACAGGGGTCACTAATGAAAAACTGTTATTT
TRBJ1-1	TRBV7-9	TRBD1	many	CASMMGIGRDRGTTEAFF	TGTGCCAGCATGATGGGAATTGGACGGGACAGGGGTACCACTGAAGCTTTCTTT
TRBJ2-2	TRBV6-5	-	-	CASSFWGRNTGELFF	TGTGCCAGCAGTTTTTGGGGGAGGAACACCGGGGAGCTGTTTTTT
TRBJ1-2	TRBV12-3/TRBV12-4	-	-	CASSGDAFYGYTF	TGTGCCAGCAGCGGTGACGCATTCTATGGCTACACCTTC
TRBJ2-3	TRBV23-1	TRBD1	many	CASARTGPDTQYF	TGCGCCAGCGCAAGGACAGGGCCAGATACGCAGTATTTT
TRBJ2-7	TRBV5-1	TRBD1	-	CASSPRTGVVWEQYF	TGCGCCAGCAGCCCCCGGACAGGGGTGGTTTGGGAGCAGTACTTC
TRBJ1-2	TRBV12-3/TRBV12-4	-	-	CASSLEVGGRVISSNYGYTF	TGTGCCAGCAGTTTAGAGGTCGGGGGCAGGGTAATTTCCTCGAACTATGGCTACACCTTC